These 12 T cell receptor beta chains share one sample of origin, sequenced in a study of T cell repertoires in cytomegalovirus infection. TCRdb itself ran the reads through MiXCR, one entry per CDR3 protein. Counted here are about 400,000 distinct CDR3 sequences, over 15% occurring once; the ten biggest clones make up roughly 9%. Material: PBMCs. The receptors stem from a human donor in good health (CMV status not recorded). Some clones in this sample may be carry-over from other donors' samples.

This clonotype was observed at least ten times. The chain's CDR3 is CASTNPPSGYTF. As DNA, the CDR3 is TGTGCCAGCACCAATCCCCCGAGCGGCTACACCTTC. V gene TRBV11-2 combines with J gene TRBJ1-2, with unresolved D. This CDR3 contains 12 residues. Deletions cut 7 bases from V and 8 bases from J, with 14 bases between. From germline, CDR1 is SGHAT and CDR2 FQNNGV.

Comments on this clonotype: A much larger clone is a single base away; this may be a read error. The chain joins TRBV7-6 to TRBJ1-3, with D maybe TRBD1 (6 bases). This CDR3 is 16 amino acids long. V lost 5 bases and J 0 bases, leaving 14 bases between the germline ends. The germline V gene encodes CDR1 SGHVS and CDR2 FNYEAQ. CDR3 sequence: CASSADRYPSGNTIYF. As DNA, the CDR3 is TGTGCCAGCAGCGCAGACAGGTACCCCTCTGGAAACACCATATATTTT.

This clonotype has a count of ten or more. This chain links TRBV15 with TRBJ2-5; D is unresolved. The CDR3 loop spans 14 amino acids. Germline V gene data show CDR1 as LNHNV and CDR2 as YYDKDF (reference sequence). Trimming cost V 1 base and J 0 bases, with 6 bases left between them. The CDR3 here is CATSRVSYQETQYF. CDR3 bases: TGTGCCACCAGCAGAGTGAGTTACCAAGAGACCCAGTACTTC.

This clonotype was picked up a small number of times. The V call is TRBV15, the J call TRBJ2-4; 9 bases map to TRBD1. The V segment lost 3 bases and the J segment 6 bases; nucleotides outside the gene matches: 3. Germline V gives CDR1 LNHNV, CDR2 YYDKDF (reference sequence). The CDR3 extends over 14 amino acids. CDR3 in amino acids: CATSSPDRGNIQYF. DNA of the CDR3: TGTGCCACCAGCAGCCCGGACAGGGGAAACATTCAGTACTTC.

This chain connects TRBV20-1 to TRBJ1-1, with D possibly matching TRBD1 (5 bases). The CDR3 sequence is 14 residues long. Trimming took 7 bases from V and 3 from J, leaving 18 bases between them. The germline V gene encodes CDR1 DFQATT and CDR2 SNEGSKA (reference sequence). The CDR3 here is CSVVVGGAYTEAFF. Written as DNA, the CDR3 is TGCAGTGTCGTCGTGGGAGGGGCTTACACTGAAGCTTTCTTT.

The gene calls are TRBV18 and TRBJ2-1, with TRBD2 identical over 11 bases. CDR3 length equals 17 residues. With V trimmed by 3 bases and J by 0 bases, 4 bases remained unmatched. Germline CDR1 is KGHSH and CDR2 is LQKENI. The CDR3 DNA sequence: TGTGCCAGCTCACCCACGACTAGCGGGACCTCCTACAATGAGCAGTTCTTC. Translating it yields CASSPTTSGTSYNEQFF.

There are a few counts of this clonotype. The chain links TRBV7-9 to TRBJ2-5; D is perhaps TRBD2 (5 bases). The length of the CDR3 is 13 residues. Germline CDR1 reads SEHNR; CDR2 reads FQNEAQ (reference sequence). The V end was cut by 2 bases, the J end by 9 bases, with 13 bases between. CDR3 DNA sequence: TGTGCCAGCAGCTTAACTGATTCGAGGGCCCAGTACTTC. This sequence encodes CASSLTDSRAQYF.

Only a few counts were recorded for this clonotype. The chain links TRBV2 to TRBJ1-1; possibly TRBD1 for D (5 bases). This CDR3 spans 14 amino acids. The V end lost 4 bases, the J end lost 4 bases, and 13 bases lay between the germline ends. Germline-derived CDR1 and CDR2 are SNHLY and FYNNEI. CDR3 nucleotides: TGTGCCAGCAGTGGGTTGGGGGGGAGCACTGAAGCTTTCTTT. It translates to CASSGLGGSTEAFF.

This clonotype occurred a few times. The chain recombines TRBV28 with TRBJ1-2, with D possibly TRBD1 on 5 matching bases. Looked up from germline, CDR1 is MDHEN and CDR2 is SYDVKM. Trimming took off 2 bases at V and 6 bases at J, with 13 bases between the two ends. The CDR3 contains 14 residues. The CDR3, as DNA: TGTGCCAGCAGTTTAGGGGGTTTTATGGATGGCTACACCTTC. Protein product: CASSLGGFMDGYTF.

Comments on this clonotype: The junction departs from the called germline gene at one end, perhaps through a read error. The rearrangement uses TRBV10-3 and TRBJ1-6; D is uncertain. CDR3 length: 13 residues. Germline CDR1 and CDR2: ENHRY and SYGVKD. In nucleotides, the CDR3 is TGTGCCATCAGTGAAAGACGGAATTCGCCCCTCCACTTT. This translates into CAISERRNSPLHF.

This clonotype was found many times. The chain uses TRBV23-1 and TRBJ2-1; 11 positions agree with TRBD2. TRBV23-1 is known as an ORF, though its function is uncertain. The CDR3 is 16 amino acids. The J segment lost 6 bases and the V segment lost 4 bases, leaving 8 bases of the junction unmatched. This CDR3 reads CASSLLLAGGSNEQFF. DNA for the CDR3: TGCGCCAGCAGTCTCCTTCTAGCGGGAGGATCCAATGAGCAGTTCTTC.

The chain recombines TRBV5-1 with TRBJ2-7; TRBD2 matches at 10 bases. CDR3 length: 15 residues. The ends lost 4 bases at V and 3 bases at J; junction bases unmatched: 7. CDR1 is SGHRS, CDR2 YFSETQ, per germline. The CDR3 region has the DNA TGCGCCAGCAGCCGACCCCTAGCGGGAGTCTACGAGCAGTACTTC. It translates to CASSRPLAGVYEQYF.